The 13 T cell receptor beta chains presented below share a single source sample, sequenced in a study of cytomegalovirus exposure and HLA in healthy donors (dated by TCRdb to the late 2010s). The method behind the library was the immunoSEQ multiplex PCR assay. For the multiplex PCR, a mixture combining 60 forward primers for TCR Vbeta segments and 13 reverse primers for TCR Jbeta segments was used. The immuneACCESS repertoire file appears here via TCRdb, limited to in-frame rearrangements. These files lack a portion of the clones; in checked studies, under half of the deficit traces to unresolved V genes, and the cause of the others is not known. The sample data list 100,000 or so clones, and about 82% of these were observed just once. Less than 8% of the sample is in the top ten clones. Material for sequencing was PBMCs. The origin of the receptors is a man aged 25 to 40 in good health and CMV-seronegative.

As for this clone: One junction end disagrees with the germline gene, perhaps due to a read error. The rearrangement links TRBV7-9 to TRBJ2-5; 8 bases align to TRBD2. Germline-derived CDR1 and CDR2 are SEHNR and FQNEAQ (reference sequence). The length of the CDR3 is 17 residues. The CDR3 DNA is TGTTCCAGCAGCCGATCCTTACGGGGGGGGCCCCAAGAGACCCAGTACTTC. Its translation is CSSSRSLRGGPQETQYF.

The chain carries TRBV7-8 and TRBJ1-1, with TRBD1 as a possible D gene (6 bases). CDR3 size: 14 residues. The V gene's germline CDR1 is SGHVS and CDR2 FQNEAQ. V lost 7 bases, J lost 1 base, and 13 bases lay in between. The CDR3 DNA sequence: TGTGCCAGCACGAGGGACATCCCGAACACTGAAGCTTTCTTT. Protein product: CASTRDIPNTEAFF.

On this clone: One end of the junction does not line up with germline, which may come from a read error. The same CDR3 also results from other DNA sequences found in this sample. This chain joins TRBV30 and TRBJ1-6; no clear D gene. Germline V gene sequence: CDR1 GTSNPN, CDR2 SVGIG (reference sequence). The CDR3 totals 13 residues. Written as DNA, the CDR3 is TGTGCCTGGACCCGGACTAATAATTCGCCCCTCCACTTT. It specifies CAWTRTNNSPLHF.

This chain connects TRBV5-4 to TRBJ2-1, with 9 bases identical to TRBD1. CDR1 is SGHNT and CDR2 is YYREEE in the germline V gene (reference sequence). This CDR3 has 15 amino acids. Trimming removed 4 bases from V and 8 bases from J; junction bases left unmatched: 10. In nucleotides, the CDR3 is TGTGCCAGCAGCCCCATCGTCACAGGGGGCCATGAGCAGTTCTTC. Protein: CASSPIVTGGHEQFF.

The chain employs TRBV5-1 and TRBJ1-2, with D possibly matching TRBD1 (6 bases). Trimming removed 3 bases from V and 8 bases from J, with 26 bases in between. CDR1 SGHRS and CDR2 YFSETQ come from the germline V gene. CDR3 size: 17 residues. The CDR3 loop is CASSSGADARNYVGYTF. DNA of the CDR3: TGCGCCAGCAGCTCAGGGGCCGATGCCCGAAACTATGTCGGCTACACCTTC.

The rearrangement links TRBV6-6 to TRBJ2-5; the D gene is possibly TRBD2 (6 bases). V gave up 6 bases and J gave up 2 bases, with 13 bases separating them. Per germline, CDR1 MNHNY and CDR2 SVGAGI (reference sequence). The CDR3 totals 14 residues. CDR3 region: CASSPGVRQETQYF. In DNA form, the CDR3 reads TGTGCCAGCAGCCCGGGAGTCAGACAAGAGACCCAGTACTTC.

The genes are TRBV7-2 and TRBJ2-3; possibly TRBD1 for D (5 bases). Per germline, CDR1 SGHTA and CDR2 FQGNSA. The V end lost 1 base, the J end lost 3 bases, and 14 bases lay between the germline ends. This CDR3 is 16 amino acids long. The CDR3 here is CASSLVGAPGTDTQYF. In nucleotides, the CDR3 is TGTGCCAGCAGCTTAGTAGGGGCCCCCGGGACAGATACGCAGTATTTT.

This clone was observed a few times. This sequence joins TRBV30 and TRBJ2-7; 9 bases fit TRBD1. The CDR3 is 14 amino acids. CDR1 and CDR2 from the germline V gene are GTSNPN and SVGIG (reference sequence). Germline trimming cut 0 bases from V and 7 bases from J; bases unmatched to any gene: 7. CDR3 region: CAWSVGTGPREQYF. As DNA, the CDR3 is TGTGCCTGGAGTGTAGGGACAGGGCCGAGGGAGCAGTACTTC.

V usage is TRBV4-1 and J usage is TRBJ1-2; TRBD1 agrees at 8 bases. This CDR3 contains 18 residues. The ends lost 5 bases at V and 4 bases at J; junction bases unmatched: 18. The V gene's germline CDR1 is MGHRA and CDR2 YSYEKL. The CDR3 loop reads CASSLTPGTGEVGYGYTF. The CDR3 DNA sequence: TGCGCCAGCAGCTTAACACCGGGGACAGGAGAAGTTGGCTATGGCTACACCTTC.

The V gene is TRBV30, the J gene TRBJ2-7, with TRBD2 as a possible D gene (6 bases). The CDR3 spans 13 residues. CDR1 and CDR2 (germline): GTSNPN, SVGIG (reference sequence). V was pared by 3 bases and J by 6 bases, with 15 bases between. CDR3 nucleotide sequence: TGTGCCTGGAGAAGGGTGGGGGGTTTCGAGCAGTACTTC. It specifies CAWRRVGGFEQYF. Based on the CDR3 plus reference TRBV30 and TRBJ2-7, the full variable domain is SQTIHQWPATLVQPVGSPLSLECTVEGTSNPNLYWYRQAAGRGLQLLFYSVGIGQISSEVPQNLSASRPQDRQFILSSKKLLLSDSGFYLCAWRRVGGFEQYFGPGTRLTVT.

The rearrangement links TRBV30 to TRBJ1-2, with 11 bases fitting TRBD1. Losses at the gene ends were 8 bases for V and 6 bases for J; bases not matched to a gene: 8. CDR1 and CDR2 (germline): GTSNPN, SVGIG (reference sequence). The CDR3 totals 13 residues. CDR3 in amino acids: CARTGGLFDGYTF. The CDR3 DNA sequence: TGTGCCCGGACAGGGGGCCTCTTTGATGGCTACACCTTC.

The sample holds one count of this clone. The rearrangement joins TRBV7-6 to TRBJ2-5, with TRBD1 identical over 7 bases. V shed 1 base and J 4 bases; nucleotides not matched to a gene: 9. Germline assignment: CDR1 SGHVS and CDR2 FNYEAQ. This CDR3 spans 16 amino acids. The DNA of the CDR3 is TGTGCCAGCAGCTTAGGCCCACAGGGGTCGGGAGAGACCCAGTACTTC. Protein: CASSLGPQGSGETQYF.

The sample holds a few counts of this clone. The V and J genes are TRBV28 and TRBJ2-2; 9 bases are a match to TRBD1. The CDR3 contains 16 residues. CDR1 and CDR2 from the germline V gene are MDHEN and SYDVKM. With V trimmed by 5 bases and J by 0 bases, 4 bases remained unmatched. In nucleotides, the CDR3 is TGTGCCAGCAGTCCGGACAGGGGAGCGAACACCGGGGAGCTGTTTTTT. Its translation: CASSPDRGANTGELFF.